The clone carrying this T cell receptor beta chain was seen at least ten times. What it binds is unknown. Into CD45RA+ naive and CD45RA-negative memory subsets, the CD4+ cells were split. The data were obtained in a study of shared clonotypes between healthy human individuals. Study details: Each donor had three CD4 naive, three CD4 memory, two CD8 naive and one CD8 memory plate. Study observations and caveats: About 5% of naive CD4 clonotypes were shared across a few donors.

Authors' methods: Filtering differed because ImmunoSEQ produced junction-only sequences that carried no quality scores. Some clones are missing from TCRdb's copy, which holds only in-frame ones; the method was immunoSEQ multiplex PCR. V and J calls and clone size are given by that table; D and trimming were obtained from the DNA. The sample has fewer than 850,000 clones, approximately 79% seen once. The CDR3 is made up of 15 amino acids. This chain connects TRBV21-1 to TRBJ1-5. TRBV21-1 is a recognized pseudogene. This receptor was taken from a woman aged 25-40 years in good health. Sample: memory CD4+ T cells sorted from blood. Noted subset: CD45RA-negative fraction. The CDR3 nucleotides are TGTGCCAGCAGCCCCCTCGAGGGGTGTGGTCAGCCCCAGCATTTT. This codes for CASSPLEGCGQPQHF.